Listed below are T cell receptor beta chains from one sample, sequenced in a study of regulatory T cells in long-lasting Graves disease. MiXCR, applied by TCRdb to the multiplex PCR reads, yields one record per CDR3 protein. The sample holds approximately 490,000 distinct CDR3 sequences, roughly 17% seen once. The data were also submitted as part of a second study, on T cells in Graves' hyperthyroidism and ophthalmopathy.

The source material was peripheral blood mononuclear cells (PBMCs), sampled at new diagnosis, from a patient treated with antithyroid drugs. All receptors come from a man aged 35 to 55 with Graves disease. CDR3s include the opening cysteine and the closing phenylalanine or tryptophan. Fields, in order: D gene, J gene, clone size, V gene, CDR3 protein, CDR3 DNA. The D gene is left open where the match is weak. Clone size is given for some rows only: seen once, a few or many times, or a class if the clone is expanded.

. | TRBJ2-3 | . | TRBV27 | CASSPFWGSDTQYF | TGTGCCAGCAGTCCCTTTTGGGGGTCAGATACGCAGTATTTT
TRBD1 | TRBJ1-2 | many | TRBV6-1 | CASSRGQGGNYGYTF | TGTGCCAGCAGTCGCGGACAGGGAGGAAACTATGGCTACACCTTC
TRBD1 | TRBJ2-5 | many | TRBV11-1 | CASSPTGTAGETQYF | TGTGCCAGCAGCCCCACCGGGACAGCCGGCGAGACCCAGTACTTC
. | TRBJ1-2 | few | TRBV3-1 | CASTRDSTNGYTF | TGTGCCAGCACCCGGGACTCGACCAATGGCTACACCTTC
TRBD2 | TRBJ2-5 | . | TRBV15 | CATSGTGTSGRFDETQYF | TGTGCCACCAGCGGTACCGGGACTAGCGGGAGGTTTGATGAGACCCAGTACTTC
. | TRBJ2-1 | . | TRBV6-2/TRBV6-3 | CASSYPGNVNNEQFF | TGTGCCAGCAGTTACCCGGGGAACGTTAACAATGAGCAGTTCTTC
TRBD2 | TRBJ2-2 | many | TRBV7-2 | CASSFSGRAGELFF | TGTGCCAGCAGCTTTAGCGGGAGAGCCGGGGAGCTGTTTTTT
. | TRBJ2-3 | . | TRBV5-6 | CASSSGTATDTQYF | TGTGCCAGCAGCTCGGGGACGGCTACAGATACGCAGTATTTT
. | TRBJ1-1 | many | TRBV3-1 | CASSQVPGTNTEAFF | TGTGCCAGCAGCCAAGTCCCGGGGACGAACACTGAAGCTTTCTTT
. | TRBJ2-7 | many | TRBV12-3/TRBV12-4 | CASSLGARSSYEQYF | TGTGCCAGCAGTTTAGGGGCCCGGAGCTCCTACGAGCAGTACTTC
. | TRBJ1-5 | many | TRBV7-4 | CASSLVLGGYSNQPQHF | TGTGCCAGCAGCTTAGTTTTGGGAGGCTATAGCAATCAGCCCCAGCATTTT
. | TRBJ2-2 | . | TRBV7-2 | CASTRGGQDTGELFF | TGTGCCAGCACCAGGGGGGGGCAGGACACCGGGGAGCTGTTTTTT
. | TRBJ2-2 | . | TRBV28 | CASSLFGAGGTGELFF | TGTGCCAGCAGTTTATTTGGCGCCGGGGGAACCGGGGAGCTGTTTTTT
. | TRBJ1-1 | many | TRBV2 | CASCRSSGTEAFF | TGTGCCAGCTGTAGGTCTAGTGGCACTGAAGCTTTCTTT
TRBD1 | TRBJ1-1 | . | TRBV7-2 | CASSFGTGQFTEAFF | TGTGCCAGCAGCTTCGGGACAGGACAATTCACTGAAGCTTTCTTT
. | TRBJ1-5 | few | TRBV12-3/TRBV12-4 | CASSSRGASNQPQHF | TGTGCCAGCAGTTCGCGGGGGGCGAGCAATCAGCCCCAGCATTTT
. | TRBJ2-3 | many | TRBV18 | CASSPGTPPDTQYF | TGTGCCAGCTCACCCGGGACACCGCCAGATACGCAGTATTTT
. | TRBJ2-7 | many | TRBV28 | CASSWNRAMGDEQYF | TGTGCCAGCAGTTGGAACAGGGCCATGGGGGACGAGCAGTACTTC
. | TRBJ1-5 | many | TRBV28 | CASSLPGGNQPQHF | TGTGCCAGCAGTTTACCAGGGGGCAATCAGCCCCAGCATTTT
. | TRBJ2-1 | many | TRBV28 | CASSPSGWVNNEQFF | TGTGCCAGCAGCCCCTCGGGTTGGGTAAACAATGAGCAGTTTTTC
TRBD2 | TRBJ2-3 | many | TRBV28 | CASSPQLARAADTQYF | TGTGCCAGCAGTCCACAACTAGCGCGGGCAGCAGATACGCAGTATTTT
. | TRBJ2-3 | many | TRBV12-3/TRBV12-4 | CASSPRQASTDTQYF | TGTGCCAGCAGTCCTCGACAGGCCAGCACAGATACGCAGTATTTT
TRBD1 | TRBJ1-6 | many | TRBV5-6 | CASSQTGQLNSPLHF | TGTGCCAGCAGCCAAACGGGACAGCTTAATTCACCCCTCCACTTT
. | TRBJ2-3 | many | TRBV2 | CASSYRTDTQYF | TGTGCCAGCAGTTACCGGACAGATACGCAGTATTTT
. | TRBJ2-1 | . | TRBV10-3 | CAISYGLPYNEQFF | TGTGCCATCAGTTACGGCCTACCTTACAATGAGCAGTTCTTC
TRBD1 | TRBJ2-1 | few | TRBV7-9 | CASSFWTGGGNEQFF | TGTGCCAGCAGCTTTTGGACAGGGGGTGGAAATGAGCAGTTCTTC
. | TRBJ2-7 | few | TRBV19 | CASSTTNSGPYEQYF | TGTGCCAGTAGTACTACCAACTCGGGCCCCTACGAGCAGTACTTC
. | TRBJ2-7 | many | TRBV29-1 | CSAGQPGDEQYF | TGCAGCGCCGGACAGCCCGGCGACGAGCAGTACTTC
TRBD2 | TRBJ2-3 | few | TRBV29-1 | CSVHGLAGDSTDTQYF | TGCAGCGTTCACGGACTAGCGGGAGATAGCACAGATACGCAGTATTTT
TRBD2 | TRBJ2-7 | many | TRBV20-1 | CSALSLAGVYEQYF | TGCAGTGCCCTTTCACTAGCGGGAGTGTACGAGCAGTACTTC
. | TRBJ2-7 | few | TRBV4-2 | CASSPRASGDEQYF | TGTGCCAGCAGCCCCCGGGCTTCAGGCGACGAGCAGTACTTC
TRBD2 | TRBJ2-3 | many | TRBV7-2 | CASSSVPGLAQLF | TGTGCCAGCAGCTCTGTACCGGGACTAGCCCAGCTATTT
TRBD1 | TRBJ2-1 | many | TRBV28 | CASSSQGGSINEQFF | TGTGCCAGCAGCTCACAGGGGGGTTCGATTAATGAGCAGTTCTTC
. | TRBJ1-6 | . | TRBV7-9 | CASSRANSPLHF | TGTGCCAGCAGCCGGGCCAATTCACCCCTCCACTTT
. | TRBJ2-7 | many | TRBV20-1 | CSASSSEYEQYF | TGCAGTGCTAGCTCTAGCGAGTACGAGCAGTACTTC
TRBD2 | TRBJ2-7 | . | TRBV19 | CASSVSGRASSYEQYF | TGTGCCAGTAGTGTTAGCGGGAGGGCGAGCTCCTACGAGCAGTACTTC
TRBD1 | TRBJ1-2 | . | TRBV7-2 | CASSSGTGGAGYGYTF | TGTGCCAGCAGCTCCGGGACAGGGGGCGCCGGCTATGGCTACACCTTC
. | TRBJ2-2 | few | TRBV12-3/TRBV12-4 | CASSPFRNTGELFF | TGTGCCAGCAGCCCTTTCCGGAACACCGGGGAGCTGTTTTTT
. | TRBJ2-3 | many | TRBV27 | CASFQFSSEASTDTQYF | TGTGCCAGCTTCCAGTTTAGTAGCGAGGCTAGCACAGATACGCAGTATTTT
TRBD2 | TRBJ2-1 | many | TRBV20-1 | CSAIRLAVPSYNEQFF | TGCAGTGCTATTCGGCTAGCGGTACCCTCCTACAATGAGCAGTTCTTC
. | TRBJ2-7 | many | TRBV7-3 | CASSTHPGPITSYEQYF | TGTGCCAGCAGCACTCACCCGGGCCCCATCACATCCTACGAGCAGTACTTC
TRBD1 | TRBJ2-7 | . | TRBV5-1 | CASSQSLRDRVQDEQYF | TGCGCCAGCAGCCAAAGCCTCCGGGACAGGGTTCAGGACGAGCAGTACTTC
TRBD1 | TRBJ2-7 | few | TRBV6-2/TRBV6-3 | CASSYSRDRPSYEQYF | TGTGCCAGCAGTTACTCACGGGACAGACCTTCCTACGAGCAGTACTTC
. | TRBJ1-2 | . | TRBV12-3/TRBV12-4 | CASSFTNYGYTF | TGTGCCAGCAGTTTCACCAACTATGGCTACACCTTC
TRBD1 | TRBJ2-7 | many | TRBV28 | CASSLPGQGLYEQYF | TGTGCCAGCAGCTTGCCGGGACAGGGGCTCTACGAGCAGTACTTC
. | TRBJ2-2 | . | TRBV19 | CATAVGGNTGELFF | TGTGCCACCGCGGTGGGAGGGAACACCGGGGAGCTGTTTTTT
TRBD1 | TRBJ1-1 | . | TRBV29-1 | CSVEGVRAGGKSDTEAFF | TGCAGCGTTGAAGGGGTGAGGGCAGGGGGCAAATCAGACACTGAAGCTTTCTTT
. | TRBJ1-2 | . | TRBV19 | CASSIMGGLDYGYTF | TGTGCCAGTAGTATAATGGGGGGATTGGACTATGGCTACACCTTC
TRBD1 | TRBJ2-3 | many | TRBV10-1 | CASSGGQGDLDTQYF | TGCGCCAGCAGTGGGGGACAGGGGGATTTAGATACGCAGTATTTT
. | TRBJ2-7 | many | TRBV30 | CAWSFAGRVYEQYF | TGTGCCTGGAGTTTTGCCGGCAGGGTTTACGAGCAGTACTTC
TRBD2 | TRBJ2-3 | few | TRBV10-2 | CASSVSGRKDTQYF | TGCGCCAGCAGTGTAAGCGGGAGGAAAGATACGCAGTATTTT
TRBD2 | TRBJ2-1 | many | TRBV5-1 | CASRNGTSGYNEQFF | TGCGCCAGCAGAAACGGGACTAGCGGATACAATGAGCAGTTCTTC